The source of this T cell receptor (beta chain) is a study of T cell changes during pregnancy in multiple sclerosis. The repertoire was sequenced with immunoSEQ multiplex PCR; TCRdb's copy has only in-frame clones and lacks some. This sample has fewer than 85,000 clones, with approximately 90% found just once. Trimming shortened V by 0 bases and J by 6 bases, and 11 bases separated the two germline ends. The CDR3 length is 14 residues. Germline V lookup: CDR1 GTSNPN, CDR2 SVGIG (reference sequence). This sequence joins TRBV30 and TRBJ2-2; tentative D call: TRBD2 (5 bases). This receptor was taken from a female donor in good health, enrolled as a control in a pregnancy study. This sample comprised peripheral blood, obtained in the first trimester of pregnancy. As DNA, the CDR3 is TGTGCCTGGAGTGTGGCAGGTAGCGCCGGGGAGCTGTTTTTT. Translated, it gives CAWSVAGSAGELFF.